This T cell receptor beta chain was identified during a study of early T cells in non-severe SARS-CoV-2 infection. TCRdb reprocessed the 5' RACE reads with MiXCR, giving one entry per CDR3 protein. The sample lists some 78,000 distinct CDR3 sequences, 13% occurring once. The receptor's source is an adult who was a healthcare worker with PCR-confirmed SARS-CoV-2 infection or an uninfected control (not recorded which). The material sequenced was whole blood.

The DNA of the CDR3 is TGCAGTGCTGGGGGTTCGGTCGGCTACACCTTC. Translation: CSAGGSVGYTF. The chain couples TRBV20-1 to TRBJ1-2; tentatively, D is TRBD1 (5 bases). Per germline, CDR1 DFQATT and CDR2 SNEGSKA (reference sequence). The length of the CDR3 is 11 residues. V was trimmed by 5 bases and J by 8 bases, leaving 12 bases between them.